This T cell receptor beta chain was recovered during a study of blood T cells in healthy people across ages. The authors ran a second PCR of about 6 to 12 cycles using a sample-barcoded 5' primer and a J-beta primer mix. TCRdb analysed the 5' RACE reads with MiXCR anew, one entry per CDR3 protein. Of around 1,900,000 distinct CDR3 sequences listed, roughly two fifths are singletons. This sequence was found in a human donor in good health. The specimen was blood.

Written as DNA, the CDR3 is TGCGCCAGCAGGAATCGTGGGGAAAGGTCCTACAATGAGCAGTTCTTC. This gives the protein CASRNRGERSYNEQFF. V is TRBV5-1 and J is TRBJ2-1; D call uncertain. Deletions cut 5 bases from V and 1 base from J, with 16 bases between. The CDR3 is 16 residues long. The germline V gene encodes CDR1 SGHRS and CDR2 YFSETQ.